This TCR beta chain was captured by sequencing in a study of T cell changes during pregnancy in multiple sclerosis. Libraries were prepared by immunoSEQ multiplex PCR; TCRdb keeps only in-frame clonotypes and omits some of them. This sample has around 33,000 clones, with about 90% found just once. CDR3 length: 14 residues. V trimming: 4 bases; J trimming: 1 base; junction bases outside the gene matches: 1. The source material was CD4+ T cells from peripheral blood mononuclear cells, sampled after pregnancy. The source of this sequence is a female donor with multiple sclerosis, enrolled in a pregnancy study. This chain uses TRBV5-3 with TRBJ1-5; 8 nucleotides agree with TRBD1. TRBV5-3 falls under the ORF class, with uncertain function. The CDR3 spells CARSRDRSNQPQHF. CDR3 in DNA: TGTGCCAGAAGCCGGGACAGGAGCAATCAGCCCCAGCATTTT.